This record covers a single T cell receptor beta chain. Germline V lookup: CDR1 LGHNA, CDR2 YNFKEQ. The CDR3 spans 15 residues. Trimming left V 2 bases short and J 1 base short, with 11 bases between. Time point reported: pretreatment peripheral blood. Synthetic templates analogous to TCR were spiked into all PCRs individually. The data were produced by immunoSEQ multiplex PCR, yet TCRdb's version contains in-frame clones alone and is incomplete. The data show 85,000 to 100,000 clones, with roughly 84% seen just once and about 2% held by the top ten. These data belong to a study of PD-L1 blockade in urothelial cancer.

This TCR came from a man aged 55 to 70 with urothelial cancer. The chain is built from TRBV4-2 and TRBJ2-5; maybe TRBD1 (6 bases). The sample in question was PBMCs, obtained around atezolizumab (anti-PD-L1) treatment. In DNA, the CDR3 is TGTGCCAGCAGCCAACGCCGGGACATCCAAGAGACCCAGTACTTC. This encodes CASSQRRDIQETQYF.